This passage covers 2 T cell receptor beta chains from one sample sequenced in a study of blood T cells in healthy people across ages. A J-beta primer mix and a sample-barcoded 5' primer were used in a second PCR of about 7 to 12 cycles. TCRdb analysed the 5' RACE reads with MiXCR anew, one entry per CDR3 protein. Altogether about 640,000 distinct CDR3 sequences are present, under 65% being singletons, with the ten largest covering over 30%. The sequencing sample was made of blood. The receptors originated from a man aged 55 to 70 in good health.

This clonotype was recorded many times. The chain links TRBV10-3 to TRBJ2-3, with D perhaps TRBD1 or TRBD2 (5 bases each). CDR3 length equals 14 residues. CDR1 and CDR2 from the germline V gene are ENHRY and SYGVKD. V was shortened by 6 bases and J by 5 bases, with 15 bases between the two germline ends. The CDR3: CAIRPDDSGDTQYF. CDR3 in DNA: TGTGCCATCAGACCCGACGACAGCGGAGATACGCAGTATTTT.

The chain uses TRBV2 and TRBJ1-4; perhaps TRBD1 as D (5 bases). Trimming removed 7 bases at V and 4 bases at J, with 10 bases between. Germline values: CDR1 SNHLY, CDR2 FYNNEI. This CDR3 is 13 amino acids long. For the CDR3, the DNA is TGTGCCAGCAACAGGCAGTATAATGAAAAACTGTTTTTT. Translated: CASNRQYNEKLFF.